This TCR beta chain was captured in a study of T-cell memory formation after mild COVID-19. Turning to the study itself: Clusters of TCRs were largely donor specific.

This CDR3 has 16 residues. V gave up 2 bases and J gave up 1 base, with 14 bases separating them. Germline CDR1 and CDR2: MNHEY and SVGEGT. TCRdb fed the 5' RACE reads into MiXCR, producing one record per CDR3 protein. The data contain about 560,000 distinct CDR3 sequences, 17% of them seen just once; the ten biggest clones take up roughly 8%. Whole-study results and caveats: Pre-infection memory contained some responding clones, which suggested that cross-reactive memory had joined.

This clonotype has only a few counts. Its antigen remains unknown. The chain employs TRBV6-2 or TRBV6-3 and TRBJ1-1, with D tentatively TRBD1 (5 bases). Sequencing was carried out using PBMCs or a T cell subset sorted from them (not recorded which). The source of this sequence is an adult woman who had mild COVID-19 (a few samples of this study predate the infection). Cell type and time point are not known. CDR3 sequence (DNA): TGTGCCAGCAGTTACATATGGGGCCTCTCGAACACTGAAGCTTTCTTT. It codes for CASSYIWGLSNTEAFF.